The clone carrying this TCR beta chain was observed a handful of times. Sequencing was designed to attain a depth spanning 1 in 200,000 to 1 in 1 million T cells. TCRdb's copy holds only in-frame clones and misses some; the assay was immunoSEQ multiplex PCR. The sample holds approximately 200,000 clones; 72% are singletons and the top ten take around an eighth. These data are taken from a study of cytotoxic CD8 clonotypes in ibrutinib-treated CLL. Study in general: Outcomes included approximately 24 partial and 2 complete responses; after median around 5.5 years, roughly 14 stayed remitted and about twelve progressed. The authors obtained response samples at a median of around 11 months of treatment, range 6 to 36.

The CDR3 has 16 amino acids. Germline V gene sequence: CDR1 SGHVS, CDR2 FNYEAQ. V lost 5 bases to trimming and J lost 3 bases, with 18 bases between them. The source was PBMCs, collected after 24 months of ibrutinib treatment. This receptor was taken from a human donor with chronic lymphocytic leukemia. The chain couples TRBV7-6 to TRBJ2-3; possible D gene TRBD2, 5 bases. CDR3 in DNA: TGTGCCAGCAGCCTAAGCCCGGGAAGCGGAACAGATACGCAGTATTTT. Amino acid sequence: CASSLSPGSGTDTQYF.